This T cell receptor beta chain was recorded in a study of T cell clonotyping in hematopoietic cell transplantation. Study-wide results and caveats: Recipient TCR diversity dropped after transplant; expanded clonotypes rose from day 30 to 180.

To note about this clone: Its antigen is still unknown.

The assay was immunoSEQ multiplex PCR, and TCRdb's table has in-frame clones only and misses some. The sample records roughly 15,000 clones, around 85% being singletons. The sequenced material came from peripheral blood mononuclear cells. The TCR was taken from a woman between 40 and 55 years old in good health. Some clones in this sample may be carry-over from other donors' samples.

CDR3 DNA sequence: TGCGCCAGCAGCTTGGCCGGGACAGGCCTTAATGAAAAACTGTTTTTT. Translated: CASSLAGTGLNEKLFF. This chain connects TRBV5-1 to TRBJ1-4; 8 nucleotides line up with TRBD1. With 0 bases clipped from V and 4 bases from J, the junction kept 5 bases outside the gene matches. Germline CDR1 reads SGHRS; CDR2 reads YFSETQ. The CDR3 contains 16 residues.